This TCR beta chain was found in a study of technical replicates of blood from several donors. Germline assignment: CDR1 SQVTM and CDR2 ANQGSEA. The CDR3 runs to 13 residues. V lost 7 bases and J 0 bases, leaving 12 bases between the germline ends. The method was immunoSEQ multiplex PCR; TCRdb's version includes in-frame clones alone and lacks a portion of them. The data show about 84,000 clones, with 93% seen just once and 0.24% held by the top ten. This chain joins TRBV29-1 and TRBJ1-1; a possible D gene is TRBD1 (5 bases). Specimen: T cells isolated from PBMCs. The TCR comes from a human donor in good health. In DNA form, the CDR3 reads TGCAGCGCCACGGGGGAAATGAACACTGAAGCTTTCTTT. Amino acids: CSATGEMNTEAFF.